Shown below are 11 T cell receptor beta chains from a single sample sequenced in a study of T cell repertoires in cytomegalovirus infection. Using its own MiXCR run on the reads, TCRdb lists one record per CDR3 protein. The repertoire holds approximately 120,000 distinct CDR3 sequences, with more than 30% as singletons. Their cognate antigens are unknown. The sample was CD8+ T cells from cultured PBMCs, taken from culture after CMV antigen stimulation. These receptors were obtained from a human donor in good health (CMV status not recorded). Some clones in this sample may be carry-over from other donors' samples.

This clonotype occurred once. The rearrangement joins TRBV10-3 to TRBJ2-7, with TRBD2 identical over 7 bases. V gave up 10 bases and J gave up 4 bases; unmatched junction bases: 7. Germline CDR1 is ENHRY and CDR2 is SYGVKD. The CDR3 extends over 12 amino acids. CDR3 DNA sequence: TGTGCCAATGGCGCTAGCGGTTACGAGCAGTACTTC. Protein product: CANGASGYEQYF.

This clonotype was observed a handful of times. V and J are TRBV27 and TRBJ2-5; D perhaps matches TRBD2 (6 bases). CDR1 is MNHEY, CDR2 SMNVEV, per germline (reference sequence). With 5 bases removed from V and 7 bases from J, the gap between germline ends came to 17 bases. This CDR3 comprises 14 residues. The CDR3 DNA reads TGTGCCAGCAGTCCAACCGGGACTCCCGCGACCCAGTACTTC. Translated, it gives CASSPTGTPATQYF.

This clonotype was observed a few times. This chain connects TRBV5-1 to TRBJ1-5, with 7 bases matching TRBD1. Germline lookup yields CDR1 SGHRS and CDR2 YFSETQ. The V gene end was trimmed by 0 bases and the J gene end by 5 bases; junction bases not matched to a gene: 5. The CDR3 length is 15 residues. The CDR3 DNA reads TGCGCCAGCAGCTTGGAGGGGACAGCCGATCAGCCCCAGCATTTT. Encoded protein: CASSLEGTADQPQHF.

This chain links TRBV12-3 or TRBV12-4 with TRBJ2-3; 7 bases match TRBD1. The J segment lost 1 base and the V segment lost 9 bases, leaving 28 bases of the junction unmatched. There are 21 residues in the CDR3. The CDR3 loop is CARAFTCEDRSSGSRTDTQYF. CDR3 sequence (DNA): TGTGCCAGAGCGTTCACGTGCGAGGACAGGTCCTCCGGGTCGCGCACAGATACGCAGTATTTT.

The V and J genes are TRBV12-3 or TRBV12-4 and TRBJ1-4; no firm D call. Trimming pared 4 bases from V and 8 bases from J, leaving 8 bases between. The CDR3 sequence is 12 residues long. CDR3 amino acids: CASSSPGEKLFF. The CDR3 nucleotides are TGTGCCAGCAGTTCCCCCGGGGAAAAACTGTTTTTT.

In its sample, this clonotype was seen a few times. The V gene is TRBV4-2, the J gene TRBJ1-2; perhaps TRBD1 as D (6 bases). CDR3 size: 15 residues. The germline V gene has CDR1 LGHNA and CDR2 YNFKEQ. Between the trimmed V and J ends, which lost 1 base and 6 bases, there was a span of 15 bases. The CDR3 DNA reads TGTGCCAGCAGCCAAGTATCGGGGGCTGAGGATGGCTACACCTTC. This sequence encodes CASSQVSGAEDGYTF.

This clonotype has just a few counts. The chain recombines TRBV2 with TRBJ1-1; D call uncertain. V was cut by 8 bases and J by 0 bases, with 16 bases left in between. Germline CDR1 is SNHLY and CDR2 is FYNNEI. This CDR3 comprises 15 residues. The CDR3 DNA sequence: TGTGCCAGCTTAGAGGCGATCGGGTTGAACACTGAAGCTTTCTTT. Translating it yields CASLEAIGLNTEAFF.

The CDR3 DNA sequence: TGTGCCAGCAAAAGGCAGGGGAATCAGCCCCAGCATTTT. It specifies CASKRQGNQPQHF. The J gene is TRBJ1-5, the V gene TRBV5-6; D might be TRBD1 (6 bases). Trimming shortened V by 6 bases and J by 4 bases, and 11 bases separated the two germline ends. Germline V CDR1 and CDR2: SGHDT, YYEEEE. The CDR3 sequence is 13 residues long.

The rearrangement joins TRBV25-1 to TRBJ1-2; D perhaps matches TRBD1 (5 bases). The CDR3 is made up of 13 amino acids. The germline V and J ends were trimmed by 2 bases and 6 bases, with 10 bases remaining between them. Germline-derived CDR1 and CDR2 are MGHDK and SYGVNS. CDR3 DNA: TGTGCCAGCAGTGAAGTATTCAGGGATGGCTACACCTTC. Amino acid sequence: CASSEVFRDGYTF.

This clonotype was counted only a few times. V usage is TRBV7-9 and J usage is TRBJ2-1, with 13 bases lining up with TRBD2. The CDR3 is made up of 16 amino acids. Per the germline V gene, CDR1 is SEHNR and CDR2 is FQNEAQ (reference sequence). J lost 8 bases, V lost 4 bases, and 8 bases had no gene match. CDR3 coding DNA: TGTGCCAGCAGCTCCTCACTAGCGGGGGGGCTTTATGAGCAGTTCTTC. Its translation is CASSSSLAGGLYEQFF.

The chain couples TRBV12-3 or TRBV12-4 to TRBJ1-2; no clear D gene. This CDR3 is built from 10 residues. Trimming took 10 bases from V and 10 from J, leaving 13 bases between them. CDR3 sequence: CATGTPVYTF. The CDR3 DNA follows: TGTGCCACCGGAACCCCGGTCTACACCTTC.